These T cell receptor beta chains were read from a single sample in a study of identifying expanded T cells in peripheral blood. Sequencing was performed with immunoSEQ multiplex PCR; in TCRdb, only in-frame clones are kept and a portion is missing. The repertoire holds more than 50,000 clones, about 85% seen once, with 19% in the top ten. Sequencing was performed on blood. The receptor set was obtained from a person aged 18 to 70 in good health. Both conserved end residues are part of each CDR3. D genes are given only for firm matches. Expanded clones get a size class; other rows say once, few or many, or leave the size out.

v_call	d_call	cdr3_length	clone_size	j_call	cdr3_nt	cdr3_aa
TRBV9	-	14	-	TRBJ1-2	TGTGCCAGCAGCGGGGAAGGGGGTAACTATGGCTACACCTTC	CASSGEGGNYGYTF
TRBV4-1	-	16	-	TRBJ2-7	TGCGCCAGCAGCCAAGTCCGGCTAGATTCGAGGTACGAGCAGTACTTC	CASSQVRLDSRYEQYF
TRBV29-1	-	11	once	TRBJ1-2	TGCAGCGTTGGTAGCGGTTATGGCTACACCTTC	CSVGSGYGYTF
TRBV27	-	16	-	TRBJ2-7	TGTGCCAGCAGCCCCAGTTCTGGGGTATTAACCTACGAGCAGTACTTC	CASSPSSGVLTYEQYF
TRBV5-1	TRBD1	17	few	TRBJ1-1	TGCGCCAGCAGCTCTACCGGGACAGGGAAGGAGAACACTGAAGCTTTCTTT	CASSSTGTGKENTEAFF
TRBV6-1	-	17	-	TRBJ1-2	TGTGCCAGCAGTGAAGTGAGAAACAGGGAACCTTCTTATGGCTACACCTTC	CASSEVRNREPSYGYTF
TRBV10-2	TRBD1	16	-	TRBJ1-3	TGCGCCAGCAGTGGAGCAGGGACAGGGGACCGAAACACCATATATTTT	CASSGAGTGDRNTIYF
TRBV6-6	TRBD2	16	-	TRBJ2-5	TGTGCCAGCAGGCAAATAAGCGGGGGGACACAAGAGACCCAGTACTTC	CASRQISGGTQETQYF
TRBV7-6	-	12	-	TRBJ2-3	TGTGCCAGCAGCTTACCCCAGGGTACGCAGTATTTT	CASSLPQGTQYF
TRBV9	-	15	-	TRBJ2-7	TGTGCCAGCAGCGCAGGCACGCTGGGAAGCAACGAGCAGTACTTC	CASSAGTLGSNEQYF
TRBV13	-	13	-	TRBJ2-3	TGTGCCAGCAGCTCAAGTAGCACAGATACGCAGTATTTT	CASSSSSTDTQYF
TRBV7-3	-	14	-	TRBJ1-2	TGTGCCAGCAGTCAGAGCATGTCTAACTATGGCTACACCTTC	CASSQSMSNYGYTF
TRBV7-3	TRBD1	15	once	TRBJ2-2	TGTGCCAGCAGGTCCGGGACAGAGCCTACCGGGGAGCTGTTTTTT	CASRSGTEPTGELFF
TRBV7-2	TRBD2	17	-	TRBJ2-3	TGTGCCAGCAGCCCTGGGGGTGGACTAGCGGGAATAGATACGCAGTATTTT	CASSPGGGLAGIDTQYF
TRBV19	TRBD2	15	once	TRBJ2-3	TGTGCCAGTAGTATGGCCGGTCGGGAGGAAGATACGCAGTATTTT	CASSMAGREEDTQYF
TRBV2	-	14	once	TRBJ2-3	TGTGCCAGCAGGGGGGTCGGGGTACTAGATACGCAGTATTTT	CASRGVGVLDTQYF
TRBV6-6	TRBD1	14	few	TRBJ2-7	TGTGCCAGCAGCCCCGGGACAGGGGTAAGCGAGCAGTACTTC	CASSPGTGVSEQYF
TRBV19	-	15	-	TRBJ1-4	TGTGCCAGTAGTATGGCGGGTAAAGTGAATGAAAAACTGTTTTTT	CASSMAGKVNEKLFF
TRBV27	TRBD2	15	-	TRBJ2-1	TGTGCCAGCAGTCCAAGGGGGACTAGCGGGAGTGAGCAGTTCTTC	CASSPRGTSGSEQFF
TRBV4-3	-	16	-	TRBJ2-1	TGCGCCAGCAGCCAAGATCCGGCAGGAAACTACAATGAGCAGTTCTTC	CASSQDPAGNYNEQFF
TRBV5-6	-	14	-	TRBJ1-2	TGTGCCAGCAGCTTGCAAGGGATTAACTCCGGCTACACCTTC	CASSLQGINSGYTF
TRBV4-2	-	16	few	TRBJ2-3	TGTGCCAGCAGCCAAGAAAGCAGTCCCCGGACAGATACGCAGTATTTT	CASSQESSPRTDTQYF
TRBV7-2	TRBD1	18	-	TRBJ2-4	TGTGCCAGCAGCTTCCGAGGGGGACAGGTTATACTTGGGAACATTCAGTACTTC	CASSFRGGQVILGNIQYF
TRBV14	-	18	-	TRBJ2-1	TGTGCCAGCAGCCTATACAGTCCCTTAGCGTCCCCCTACAATGAGCAGTTCTTC	CASSLYSPLASPYNEQFF
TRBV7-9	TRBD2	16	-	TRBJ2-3	TGTGCCAGCAGCCGGGGACTAGCGGGAGTCAAAGATACGCAGTATTTT	CASSRGLAGVKDTQYF
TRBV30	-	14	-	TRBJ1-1	TGTGCCTGGAGTCGCGGACAGTGGAGCACTGAAGCTTTCTTT	CAWSRGQWSTEAFF
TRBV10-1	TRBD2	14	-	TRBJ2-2	TGCGCCAGCAGCACCGGGACTAGCTCCGGGGAGCTGTTTTTT	CASSTGTSSGELFF
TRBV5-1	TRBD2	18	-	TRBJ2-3	TGCGCCAGCAGCTCCGCACCGACTAGCGGGGGTCTCACAGATACGCAGTATTTT	CASSSAPTSGGLTDTQYF
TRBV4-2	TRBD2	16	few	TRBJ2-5	TGTGCCAGCAGCCCGACTAGCGGGAGGGATCAAGAGACCCAGTACTTC	CASSPTSGRDQETQYF
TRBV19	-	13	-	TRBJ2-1	TGTGCCAGTAGTACTGGACCTCTCCATGAGCAGTTCTTC	CASSTGPLHEQFF
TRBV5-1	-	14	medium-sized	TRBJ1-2	TGCGCCAGCAGCTTGGCCATGGGAGAAGATGGCTACACCTTC	CASSLAMGEDGYTF
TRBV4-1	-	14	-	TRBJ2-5	TGCGCCAGCAGCCAAGATGGGGGCAAAGAGACCCAGTACTTC	CASSQDGGKETQYF
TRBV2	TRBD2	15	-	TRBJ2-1	TGTGCCAGCAGGTCCGGGACTAGCGGGGGCCGGGTGCAGTTCTTC	CASRSGTSGGRVQFF
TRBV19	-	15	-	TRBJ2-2	TGTGCCAGTAGGAGGACGGGAACAAACACCGGGGAGCTGTTTTTT	CASRRTGTNTGELFF
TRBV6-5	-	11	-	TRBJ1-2	TGTGCCAGCAGTTCCCCCTATGGCTACACCTTC	CASSSPYGYTF